Below, 5 T cell receptor beta chains from the same sample are listed, as sequenced in a study of spatial heterogeneity in lung cancer. Indicated time point: sample taken at primary tumor resection. TCRdb recomputed calls from the 5' RACE reads with MiXCR, one row per CDR3 protein. This repertoire shows approximately 6,300 distinct CDR3 sequences, 15% to 20% found once; its top ten account for about 17%. Material: normal lung tissue next to the tumor, obtained at surgery. The receptors come from a male donor with early-stage non-small cell lung cancer.

A remark on this clonotype: This CDR3 fails to terminate in the conserved phenylalanine or tryptophan, so it likely reflects a read error. The gene calls are TRBV18 and TRBJ1-5; 7 bases agree with TRBD1. Germline CDR1 KGHSH, CDR2 LQKENI. This CDR3 region has 15 residues. V trimming: 6 bases; J trimming: 3 bases; junction bases outside the gene matches: 8. DNA of the CDR3: TGTGCCAGCTCCCCGGGACAGCTCGACAATCAGCCCCAGCATATT. It yields the protein CASSPGQLDNQPQHI.

The gene calls are TRBV9 and TRBJ2-2; D not resolved. Per germline, CDR1 SGDLS and CDR2 YYNGEE. The CDR3 spans 13 residues. The V and J ends lost 1 base and 0 bases respectively, with 1 base between them. CDR3 amino acids: CASSVPNTGELFF. The CDR3 DNA reads TGTGCCAGCAGCGTACCGAACACCGGGGAGCTGTTTTTT.

The chain carries TRBV20-1 and TRBJ2-7; D perhaps matches TRBD1 (6 bases). Trimming took off 6 bases at V and 2 bases at J, with 17 bases between the two ends. CDR3 size: 14 residues. Germline loops: CDR1 DFQATT, CDR2 SNEGSKA (reference sequence). The CDR3 loop is CSARLEQGPYEQYF. In DNA, the CDR3 is TGCAGTGCGAGGCTTGAACAGGGTCCCTACGAGCAGTACTTC.

By proportion, this clonotype is medium-sized (0.01 to 0.1%). The CDR3 reads CASSPSRNEAFF. The CDR3 DNA sequence: TGTGCCAGCTCACCATCCAGGAATGAAGCTTTCTTT. The chain links TRBV18 to TRBJ1-1, with D unresolved. CDR3 size: 12 residues. Trimming stripped 2 bases from V and 7 bases from J, with 8 bases between. The germline V gene encodes CDR1 KGHSH and CDR2 LQKENI.

This clonotype is judged medium-sized. The chain couples TRBV10-3 to TRBJ2-3, with TRBD1 identical over 9 bases. CDR3 length equals 16 residues. Germline loops: CDR1 ENHRY, CDR2 SYGVKD. Trimming cost V 3 bases and J 0 bases; bases outside gene matches: 4. CDR3 in amino acids: CAISDPGQGSTDTQYF. CDR3 sequence (DNA): TGTGCCATCAGTGATCCGGGACAGGGCAGCACAGATACGCAGTATTTT.